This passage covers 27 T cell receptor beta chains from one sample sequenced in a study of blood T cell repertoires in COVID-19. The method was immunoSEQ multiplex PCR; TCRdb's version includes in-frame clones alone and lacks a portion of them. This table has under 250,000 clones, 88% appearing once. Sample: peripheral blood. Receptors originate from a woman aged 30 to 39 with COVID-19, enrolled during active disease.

DNA for the CDR3: TGTGCCAGCAGTTACGAGGGTAACTATGGCTACACCTTC. Translating gives CASSYEGNYGYTF. V and J are TRBV6-5 and TRBJ1-2; no firm D call. Germline CDR1 MNHEY, CDR2 SVGAGI. The CDR3 spans 13 residues. V was trimmed by 2 bases and J by 1 base, leaving 5 bases between them.

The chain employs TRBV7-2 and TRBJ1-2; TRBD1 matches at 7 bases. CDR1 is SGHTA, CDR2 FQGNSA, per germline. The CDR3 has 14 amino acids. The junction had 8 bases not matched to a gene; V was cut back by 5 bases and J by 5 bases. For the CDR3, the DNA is TGTGCCAGCAGCCCTGAGGGGGCAGGGTATGGCTACACCTTC. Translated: CASSPEGAGYGYTF.

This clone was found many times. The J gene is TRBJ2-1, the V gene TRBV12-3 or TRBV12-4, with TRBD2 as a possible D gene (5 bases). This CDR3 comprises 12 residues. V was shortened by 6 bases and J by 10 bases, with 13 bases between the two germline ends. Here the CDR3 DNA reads TGTGCCAGCAGCGCCCTACTAGGAGAGCAGTTCTTC. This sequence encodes CASSALLGEQFF.

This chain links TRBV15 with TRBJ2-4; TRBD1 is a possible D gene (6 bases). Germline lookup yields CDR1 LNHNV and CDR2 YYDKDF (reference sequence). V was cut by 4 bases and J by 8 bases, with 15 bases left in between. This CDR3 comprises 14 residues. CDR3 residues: CATSTRTGKYIQYF. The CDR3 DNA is TGTGCCACCAGCACAAGAACAGGGAAATACATTCAGTACTTC. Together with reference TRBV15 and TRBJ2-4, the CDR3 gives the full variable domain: DAMVIQNPRYQVTQFGKPVTLSCSQTLNHNVMYWYQQKSSQAPKLLFHYYDKDFNNEADTPDNFQSRRPNTSFCFLDIRSPGLGDTAMYLCATSTRTGKYIQYFGAGTRLSVL.

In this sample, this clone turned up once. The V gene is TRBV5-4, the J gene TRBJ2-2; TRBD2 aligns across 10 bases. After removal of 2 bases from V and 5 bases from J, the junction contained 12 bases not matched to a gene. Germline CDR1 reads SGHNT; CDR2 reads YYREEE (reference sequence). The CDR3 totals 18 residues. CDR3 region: CASSFPSGGARLTGELFF. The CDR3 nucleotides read TGTGCCAGCAGCTTCCCCAGCGGGGGGGCAAGATTGACCGGGGAGCTGTTTTTT.

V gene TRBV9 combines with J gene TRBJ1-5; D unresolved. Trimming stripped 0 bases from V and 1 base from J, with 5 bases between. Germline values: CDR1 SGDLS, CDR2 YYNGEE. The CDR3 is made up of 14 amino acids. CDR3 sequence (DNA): TGTGCCAGCAGCGTAGAGGAGAGCAATCAGCCCCAGCATTTT. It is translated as CASSVEESNQPQHF.

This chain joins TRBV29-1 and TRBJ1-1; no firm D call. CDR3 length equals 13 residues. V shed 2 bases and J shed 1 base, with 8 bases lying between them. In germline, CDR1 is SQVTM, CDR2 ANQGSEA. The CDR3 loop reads CSVEHTANTEAFF. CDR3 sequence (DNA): TGCAGCGTTGAACACACAGCGAACACTGAAGCTTTCTTT.

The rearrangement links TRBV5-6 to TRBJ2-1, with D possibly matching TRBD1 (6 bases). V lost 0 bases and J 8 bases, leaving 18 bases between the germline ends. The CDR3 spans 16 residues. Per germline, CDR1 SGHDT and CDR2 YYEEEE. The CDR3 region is CASSLAGQGLVDEQFF. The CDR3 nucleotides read TGTGCCAGCAGCTTGGCCGGGCAGGGGTTGGTCGATGAGCAGTTCTTC.

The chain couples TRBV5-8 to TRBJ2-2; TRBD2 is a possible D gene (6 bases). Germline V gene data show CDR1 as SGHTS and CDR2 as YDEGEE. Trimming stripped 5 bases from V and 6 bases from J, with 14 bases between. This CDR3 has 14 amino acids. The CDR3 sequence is CASRRGGESGELFF. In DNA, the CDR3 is TGTGCCAGCAGGCGAGGCGGGGAATCCGGGGAGCTGTTTTTT.

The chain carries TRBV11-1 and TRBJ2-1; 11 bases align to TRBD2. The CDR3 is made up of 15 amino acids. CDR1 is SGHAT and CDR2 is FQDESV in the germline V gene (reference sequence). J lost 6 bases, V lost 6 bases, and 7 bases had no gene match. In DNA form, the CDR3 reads TGTGCCAGCAGTACCGGGACTAGCGGATCCAATGAGCAGTTCTTC. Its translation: CASSTGTSGSNEQFF.

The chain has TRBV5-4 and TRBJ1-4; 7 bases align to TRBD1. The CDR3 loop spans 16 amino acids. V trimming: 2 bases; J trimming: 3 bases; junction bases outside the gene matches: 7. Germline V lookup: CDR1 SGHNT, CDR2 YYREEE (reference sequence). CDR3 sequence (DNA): TGTGCCAGCAGCTTTTTTGCGGGACAGTCTAATGAAAAACTGTTTTTT. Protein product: CASSFFAGQSNEKLFF.

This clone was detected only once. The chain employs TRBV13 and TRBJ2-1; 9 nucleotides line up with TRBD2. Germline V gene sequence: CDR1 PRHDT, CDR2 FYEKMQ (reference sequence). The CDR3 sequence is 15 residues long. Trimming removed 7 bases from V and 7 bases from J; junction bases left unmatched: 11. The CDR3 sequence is CASTRLSGGRNEQFF. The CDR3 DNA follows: TGTGCCAGCACTCGTCTGAGCGGGGGGCGGAATGAGCAGTTCTTC.

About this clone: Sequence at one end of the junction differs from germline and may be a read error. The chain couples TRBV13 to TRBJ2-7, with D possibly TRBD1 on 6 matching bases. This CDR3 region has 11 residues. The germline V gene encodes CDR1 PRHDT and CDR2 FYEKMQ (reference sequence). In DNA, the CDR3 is TGTGCCAGCAGCTACCGGACAGAGCTGTACTTC. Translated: CASSYRTELYF.

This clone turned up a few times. In DNA, the CDR3 is TGCGCCAGCAGCTTGGGAGTGCTACCCAACTATGGCTACACCTTC. As protein: CASSLGVLPNYGYTF. The chain links TRBV5-1 to TRBJ1-2; D is uncertain. Germline V CDR1 and CDR2: SGHRS, YFSETQ. This CDR3 has 15 residues. Trimming took off 0 bases at V and 2 bases at J, with 11 bases between the two ends. Variable domain in full (rest from reference TRBV5-1 and TRBJ1-2): KAGVTQTPRYLIKTRGQQVTLSCSPISGHRSVSWYQQTPGQGLQFLFEYFSETQRNKGNFPGRFSGRQFSNSRSEMNVSTLELGDSALYLCASSLGVLPNYGYTFGSGTRLTVV.

CDR3 residues: CASSFGGETQYF. CDR3 nucleotides: TGCGCCAGCAGCTTTGGCGGGGAGACCCAGTACTTC. The rearrangement links TRBV5-1 to TRBJ2-5; D is perhaps TRBD2 (5 bases). The CDR3 is 12 residues long. Germline V lookup: CDR1 SGHRS, CDR2 YFSETQ. V gave up 2 bases and J gave up 5 bases, with 7 bases separating them.

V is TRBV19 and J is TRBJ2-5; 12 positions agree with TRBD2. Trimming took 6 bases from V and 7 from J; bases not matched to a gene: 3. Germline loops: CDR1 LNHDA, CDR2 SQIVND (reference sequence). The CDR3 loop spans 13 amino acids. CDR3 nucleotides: TGTGCCAGTAGGGCTAGCGGGGGGGGGACCCAGTACTTC. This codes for CASRASGGGTQYF.

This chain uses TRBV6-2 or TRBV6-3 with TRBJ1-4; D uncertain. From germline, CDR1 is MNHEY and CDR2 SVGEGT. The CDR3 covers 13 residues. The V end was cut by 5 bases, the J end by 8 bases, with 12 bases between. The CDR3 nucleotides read TGTGCCAGCAGTCTCGGACCGGGAGAAAAACTGTTTTTT. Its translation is CASSLGPGEKLFF.

This CDR3 is CASSIVSQANEFNQPQHF. The DNA for the CDR3 is TGTGCCAGTAGTATTGTCAGCCAGGCCAATGAGTTCAATCAGCCCCAGCATTTT. The gene calls are TRBV19 and TRBJ1-5; D call uncertain. The CDR3 has 18 residues. V was cut by 3 bases and J by 3 bases, with 21 bases left in between. CDR1 is LNHDA and CDR2 is SQIVND in the germline V gene (reference sequence).

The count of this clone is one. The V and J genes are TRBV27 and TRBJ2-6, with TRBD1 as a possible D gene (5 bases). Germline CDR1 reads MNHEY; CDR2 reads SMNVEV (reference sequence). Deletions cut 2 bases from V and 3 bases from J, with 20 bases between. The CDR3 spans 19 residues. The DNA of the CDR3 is TGTGCCAGCAGTTTAAACTCCCCCCCCAGGGTCAATGGGGCCAACGTCCTGACTTTC. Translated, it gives CASSLNSPPRVNGANVLTF. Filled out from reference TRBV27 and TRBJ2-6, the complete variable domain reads EAQVTQNPRYLITVTGKKLTVTCSQNMNHEYMSWYRQDPGLGLRQIYYSMNVEVTDKGDVPEGYKVSRKEKRNFPLILESPSPNQTSLYFCASSLNSPPRVNGANVLTFGAGSRLTVL.

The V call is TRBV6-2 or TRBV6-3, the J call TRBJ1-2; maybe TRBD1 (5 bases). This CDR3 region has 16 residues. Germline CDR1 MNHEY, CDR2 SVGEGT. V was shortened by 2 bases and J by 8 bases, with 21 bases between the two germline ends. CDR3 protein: CASSYPLQGGVYGYTF. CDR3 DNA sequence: TGTGCCAGCAGTTACCCACTCCAGGGAGGGGTGTACGGCTACACCTTC.

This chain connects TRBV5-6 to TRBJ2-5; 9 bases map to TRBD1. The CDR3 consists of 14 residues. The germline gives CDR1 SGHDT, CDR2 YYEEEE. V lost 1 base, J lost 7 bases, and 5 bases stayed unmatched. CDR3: CASSLWGQGATQYF. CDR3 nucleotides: TGTGCCAGCAGCTTGTGGGGACAGGGTGCGACCCAGTACTTC. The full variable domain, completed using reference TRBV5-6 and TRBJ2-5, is DAGVTQSPTHLIKTRGQQVTLRCSPKSGHDTVSWYQQALGQGPQFIFQYYEEEERQRGNFPDRFSGHQFPNYSSELNVNALLLGDSALYLCASSLWGQGATQYFGPGTRLLVL.

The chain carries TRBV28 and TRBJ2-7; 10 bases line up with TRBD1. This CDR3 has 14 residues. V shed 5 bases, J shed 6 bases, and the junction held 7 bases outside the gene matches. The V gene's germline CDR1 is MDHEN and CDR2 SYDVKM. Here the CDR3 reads CASSKAGQGTEQYF. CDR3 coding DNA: TGTGCCAGCAGTAAAGCGGGACAGGGGACCGAGCAGTACTTC.

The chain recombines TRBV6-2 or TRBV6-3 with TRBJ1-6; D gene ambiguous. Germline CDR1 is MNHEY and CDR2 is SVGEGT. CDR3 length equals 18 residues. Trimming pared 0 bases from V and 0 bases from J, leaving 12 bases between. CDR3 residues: CASSYSKLQSSYNSPLHF. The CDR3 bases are TGTGCCAGCAGTTACTCGAAGCTACAGTCCTCCTATAATTCACCCCTCCACTTT.

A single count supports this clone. DNA of the CDR3: TGTGCCATCAGTGACGGGACAGGGGGCGATTTGAACACTGAAGCTTTCTTT. It is translated as CAISDGTGGDLNTEAFF. The genes are TRBV10-3 and TRBJ1-1, with 12 bases matching TRBD1. The CDR3 is 17 amino acids. V lost 3 bases to trimming and J lost 0 bases; unmatched junction nucleotides: 5. The germline gives CDR1 ENHRY, CDR2 SYGVKD.

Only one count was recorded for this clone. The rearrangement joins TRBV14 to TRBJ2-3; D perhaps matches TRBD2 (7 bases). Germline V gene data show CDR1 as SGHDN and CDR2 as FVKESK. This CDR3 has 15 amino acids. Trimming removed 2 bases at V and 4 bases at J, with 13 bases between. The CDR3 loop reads CASSQIAGAADTQYF. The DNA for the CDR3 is TGTGCCAGCAGCCAAATCGCGGGGGCGGCAGATACGCAGTATTTT.

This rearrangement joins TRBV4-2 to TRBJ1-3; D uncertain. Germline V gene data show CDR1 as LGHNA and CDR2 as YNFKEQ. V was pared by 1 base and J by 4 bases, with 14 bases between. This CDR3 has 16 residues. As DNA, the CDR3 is TGTGCCAGCAGCCAAGTTAACCGCGGGGAAGGAAACACCATATATTTT. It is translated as CASSQVNRGEGNTIYF.

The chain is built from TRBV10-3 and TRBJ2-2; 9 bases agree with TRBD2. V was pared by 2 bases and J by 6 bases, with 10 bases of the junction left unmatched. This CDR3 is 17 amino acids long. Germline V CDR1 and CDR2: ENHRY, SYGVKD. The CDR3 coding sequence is TGTGCCATCAGTGAGAGAGAGCGGGGGGACACCCCCGGGGAGCTGTTTTTT. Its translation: CAISERERGDTPGELFF.